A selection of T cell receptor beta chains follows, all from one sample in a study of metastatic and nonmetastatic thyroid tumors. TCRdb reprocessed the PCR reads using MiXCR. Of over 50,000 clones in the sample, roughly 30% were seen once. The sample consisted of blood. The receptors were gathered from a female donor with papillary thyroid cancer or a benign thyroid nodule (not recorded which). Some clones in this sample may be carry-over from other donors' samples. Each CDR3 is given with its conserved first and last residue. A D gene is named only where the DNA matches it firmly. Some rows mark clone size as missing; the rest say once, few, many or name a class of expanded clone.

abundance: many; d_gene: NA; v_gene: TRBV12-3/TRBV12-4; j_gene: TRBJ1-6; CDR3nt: TGTGCCAGCAGTTTATCCGGGGCTAATTCACCCCTCCACTTT; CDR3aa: CASSLSGANSPLHF
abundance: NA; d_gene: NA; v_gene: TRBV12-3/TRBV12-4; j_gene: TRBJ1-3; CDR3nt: TGTGCCAGCAGGCCTCCGGGGTCTACCGACCTGAGCTCTGGAAACACCATATATTTT; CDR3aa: CASRPPGSTDLSSGNTIYF
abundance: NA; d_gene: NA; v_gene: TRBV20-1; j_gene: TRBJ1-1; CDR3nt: TGCAGAGGAGTAAAGATCCGGTGGCGAGCTTTCTTT; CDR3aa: CRGVKIRWRAFF
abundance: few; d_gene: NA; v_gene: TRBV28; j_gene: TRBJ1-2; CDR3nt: TGTGCCAGCAGTTTCAGAGGGTTGGGCTACACCTTC; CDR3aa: CASSFRGLGYTF
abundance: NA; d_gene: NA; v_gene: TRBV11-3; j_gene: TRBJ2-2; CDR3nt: TGTGCCAGCAGCGCCCGGACAGATGTTAAAACCGGGGAGCTGTTTTTT; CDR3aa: CASSARTDVKTGELFF
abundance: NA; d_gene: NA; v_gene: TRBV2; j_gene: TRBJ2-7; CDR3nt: TGTGCCAGCAGTATTAACAGGGTCCCTGTCTCCTACGAGCGGTACTTC; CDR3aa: CASSINRVPVSYERYF
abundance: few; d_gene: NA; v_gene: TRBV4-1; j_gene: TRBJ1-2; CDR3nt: TGCGCCAGCGGTCTGGGCAGCTCTAACTATGGCTACACCTTC; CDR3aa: CASGLGSSNYGYTF
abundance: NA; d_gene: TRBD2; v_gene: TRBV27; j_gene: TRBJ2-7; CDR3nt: TGTGCCAGCAGTTCGTTAGCGGGAGGGCTACGGGGGCAGTACTTC; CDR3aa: CASSSLAGGLRGQYF
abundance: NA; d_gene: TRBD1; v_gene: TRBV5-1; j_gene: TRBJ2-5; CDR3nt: TGCGCCAGCAGCCCAGACAGGGTGGGTATGGAGACCCAGTACTTC; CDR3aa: CASSPDRVGMETQYF
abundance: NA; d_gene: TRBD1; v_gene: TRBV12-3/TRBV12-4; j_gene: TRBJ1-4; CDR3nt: TGTGCCAGCAGTACAGGGACAGGGGGAGGTGAAAAACTGTTTTTT; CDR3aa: CASSTGTGGGEKLFF
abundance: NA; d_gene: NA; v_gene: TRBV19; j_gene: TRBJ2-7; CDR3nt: TGCGCCAGTACCACCAGGGCCGCGCGGGGCTACGAGCAGTACTTC; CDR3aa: CASTTRAARGYEQYF
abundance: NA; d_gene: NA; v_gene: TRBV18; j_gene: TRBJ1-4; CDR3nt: TGTGCCAGCTCGCCTGGGGACGGTCGGGGAAAACTGTTTTTT; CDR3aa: CASSPGDGRGKLFF
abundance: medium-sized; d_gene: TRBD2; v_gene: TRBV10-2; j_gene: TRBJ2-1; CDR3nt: TGCGCCAGCAGTGAGCCGGGACTAGCACGTGGCGATGAGCAGTTCTTC; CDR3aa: CASSEPGLARGDEQFF
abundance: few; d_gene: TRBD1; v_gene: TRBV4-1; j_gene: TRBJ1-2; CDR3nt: TGCGCCAGTACACAGGGGGCCCCCGTGCATGGCTACACCTTC; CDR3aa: CASTQGAPVHGYTF
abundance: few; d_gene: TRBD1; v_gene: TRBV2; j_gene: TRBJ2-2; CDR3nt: TGTGCCAGCTTGCGGGACAGGGCGAACACCGGGGAGCTGTTTTTT; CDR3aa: CASLRDRANTGELFF
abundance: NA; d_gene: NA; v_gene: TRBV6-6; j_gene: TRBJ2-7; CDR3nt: TGTGCCAGCAGTTACTCGACGGGAGATCCTTACGAGCAGTACTTC; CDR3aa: CASSYSTGDPYEQYF
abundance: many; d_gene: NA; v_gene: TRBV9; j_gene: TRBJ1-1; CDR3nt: TGTGCCAGCAGCGCCCTTGGACAGCCCCTGACTGAAGCTTTCTTT; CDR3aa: CASSALGQPLTEAFF
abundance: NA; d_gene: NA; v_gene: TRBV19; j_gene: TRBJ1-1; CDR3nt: TGTGCCAGTAGTAGTTCAATGGGATGGAAGGGGTCCTCTGAAGCTTTCTTT; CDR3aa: CASSSSMGWKGSSEAFF
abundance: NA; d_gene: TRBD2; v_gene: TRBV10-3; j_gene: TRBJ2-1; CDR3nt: TGTGCCATCAGTGCGGGACTAGCGGGAGGGAGCTCCTACAATGAGCAGTTCTTC; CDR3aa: CAISAGLAGGSSYNEQFF
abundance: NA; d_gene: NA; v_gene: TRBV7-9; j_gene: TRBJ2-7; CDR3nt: TGTGCCAGCAGCTTAGATCAGCATCCAGCCTACGAGCAGTACTTC; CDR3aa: CASSLDQHPAYEQYF
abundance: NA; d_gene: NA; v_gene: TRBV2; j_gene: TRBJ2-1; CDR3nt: TGTGCCAGCAGTGAAGAGACCGGGACACAGCTGTTCTTC; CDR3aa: CASSEETGTQLFF
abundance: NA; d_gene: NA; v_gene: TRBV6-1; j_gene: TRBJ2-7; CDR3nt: TGTGCCAGCAGCAGACACCAGGGGTTCGAGCAGTACTTC; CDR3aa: CASSRHQGFEQYF